The 22 T cell receptor beta chains below were found in one sample sequenced in a study of molecular identifiers for immune sequencing clone quantification. Using its own MiXCR run on the PCR reads, TCRdb lists one record per CDR3 protein. The profile shows 300,000 to 350,000 distinct CDR3 sequences, about a fifth of them singletons. Source material: naive CD8+ T cells from blood, with Jurkat cell RNA spiked in. The sample's subset: FACS-sorted CD8+CD4-CCR7+CD45RA+ naive T cells. The receptors here all came from a human donor in good health. Some libraries in this study had Jurkat cell RNA spiked in.

This clonotype was seen many times. The chain is built from TRBV3-1 and TRBJ2-3, with 11 bases aligning to TRBD2. Losses at the gene ends were 0 bases for V and 2 bases for J; bases not matched to a gene: 4. The V gene's germline CDR1 is LGHDT and CDR2 YNNKEL (reference sequence). This CDR3 has 17 amino acids. The chain's CDR3 is CASSQETSGMDTDTQYF. The CDR3 DNA sequence: TGTGCCAGCAGCCAAGAGACTAGCGGGATGGACACAGATACGCAGTATTTT.

To note about this clonotype: One end of the junction varies from germline; a read error may be responsible. The chain combines TRBV20-1 with TRBJ2-4, with D hard to call. CDR3 size: 14 residues. The germline V gene has CDR1 DFQATT and CDR2 SNEGSKA (reference sequence). CDR3 amino acids: CSARDLEGYYERYF. For the CDR3, the DNA is TGCAGTGCCAGAGATTTGGAAGGGTACTACGAGCGGTACTTC.

This clonotype was counted ten times or more. The chain uses TRBV6-6 and TRBJ2-5, with D possibly TRBD1 on 5 matching bases. The germline CDR1 and CDR2 sequences are MNHNY and SVGAGI (reference sequence). The CDR3 totals 13 residues. Trimming stripped 4 bases from V and 5 bases from J, with 11 bases between. The DNA for the CDR3 is TGTGCCAGCAGTTGGGTAGGGGTGGAGACCCAGTACTTC. The encoded protein is CASSWVGVETQYF.

This clonotype was seen at least ten times. V usage is TRBV20-1 and J usage is TRBJ2-7; D is possibly TRBD1 (6 bases). Germline CDR1 DFQATT, CDR2 SNEGSKA (reference sequence). V was shortened by 0 bases and J by 3 bases, with 12 bases between the two germline ends. The CDR3 consists of 14 residues. CDR3 region: CSARDLTGDYEQYF. The CDR3 DNA reads as TGCAGTGCTAGAGATCTGACAGGAGACTACGAGCAGTACTTC.

A remark on this clonotype: A much larger clone is a single base away; this may be a read error. CDR3 nucleotides: TGTGCCGGCAGCTCAACAGGGGGCTCCTACAATGAGCAGTTCTTC. This gives the protein CAGSSTGGSYNEQFF. This rearrangement joins TRBV7-3 to TRBJ2-1, with TRBD1 matching 8 bases. The germline CDR1 and CDR2 sequences are SGHTA and FQGTGA. This CDR3 is 15 amino acids long.

In this sample, this clonotype turned up many times. The chain carries TRBV19 and TRBJ2-5; TRBD1 aligns across 7 bases. This CDR3 has 12 residues. J lost 13 bases, V lost 6 bases, and 11 bases had no gene match. Germline-derived CDR1 and CDR2 are LNHDA and SQIVND (reference sequence). CDR3 amino acids: CASSSVDRVPYF. The DNA for the CDR3 is TGTGCCAGTAGCTCCGTTGACAGGGTTCCGTACTTC.

There are many counts of this clonotype. The chain combines TRBV18 with TRBJ2-3, with a tentative D call TRBD2 (5 bases). Trimming removed 8 bases at V and 3 bases at J, with 18 bases between. The CDR3 sequence is 15 residues long. CDR1 is KGHSH and CDR2 is LQKENI in the germline V gene. The CDR3 sequence: CASSPSSGITDTQYF. CDR3 in DNA: TGTGCCAGCAGTCCGTCGTCCGGGATAACAGATACGCAGTATTTT.

Of note for this clonotype: This could be a read error, since a much larger clone is one nucleotide away. The rearrangement links TRBV6-1 to TRBJ2-7, with 10 positions matching TRBD1. Germline V lookup: CDR1 MNHNS, CDR2 SASEGT. The CDR3 consists of 15 residues. This chain's CDR3 is CAGSEYPGQGYEQYF. CDR3 nucleotides: TGTGCCGGCAGTGAGTATCCGGGACAGGGGTACGAGCAGTACTTC.

A remark on this clonotype: This may arise from a read error, as a much more abundant clone is one base away. This likely comes from a read error, as the CDR3 has no conserved phenylalanine or tryptophan at its end. This chain connects TRBV5-4 to TRBJ2-7; tentative D call: TRBD2 (6 bases). Trimming cost V 0 bases and J 5 bases, with 9 bases left between them. Germline V gene lookup returns CDR1 SGHNT and CDR2 YYREEE (reference sequence). CDR3 length: 13 residues. The CDR3 reads CASSLGRGDEQYL. The CDR3 region has the DNA TGTGCCAGCAGCTTGGGGAGGGGCGACGAGCAGTACCTC.

Comments on this clonotype: A much larger clone lies one base from this, so it may be a read error. The chain links TRBV4-1 to TRBJ2-7, with a possible D match to TRBD1 (5 bases). CDR3 size: 13 residues. In germline, CDR1 is MGHRA, CDR2 YSYEKL. In nucleotides, the CDR3 is TGCGCCAGCGGCCAAGGTCAGGGCCACGAGCAGTACTTC. This translates into CASGQGQGHEQYF.

This clonotype was seen many times. The genes are TRBV2 and TRBJ2-5, with 7 bases lining up with TRBD1. V was pared by 7 bases and J by 2 bases, with 7 bases of the junction left unmatched. Germline lookup yields CDR1 SNHLY and CDR2 FYNNEI. This CDR3 contains 14 residues. Here the CDR3 DNA reads TGTGCCAGCAAGAACCGGGACAGACAAGAGACCCAGTACTTC. Protein product: CASKNRDRQETQYF.

The chain has TRBV9 and TRBJ2-3, with D possibly TRBD2 on 5 matching bases. V was cut by 7 bases and J by 2 bases, with 20 bases left in between. Germline-derived CDR1 and CDR2 are SGDLS and YYNGEE. This CDR3 contains 16 residues. The CDR3 reads CASSETQLAPTDTQYF. The CDR3 nucleotides read TGTGCCAGCTCCGAAACCCAGCTAGCTCCCACAGATACGCAGTATTTT.

This clonotype came up many times. The chain combines TRBV29-1 with TRBJ2-3; D possibly uses TRBD1 or TRBD2 (5 bases each). V lost 4 bases and J lost 3, with 20 bases in between. The CDR3 totals 16 residues. Germline V gene sequence: CDR1 SQVTM, CDR2 ANQGSEA. The CDR3 reads CSVVAAGTEQTDTQYF. DNA for the CDR3: TGCAGCGTTGTGGCCGCCGGGACCGAACAAACAGATACGCAGTATTTT.

In this sample, this clonotype turned up many times. CDR3 sequence: CSAKGVAGVGEQYF. The CDR3 DNA is TGCAGTGCTAAGGGGGTAGCGGGAGTGGGCGAGCAGTACTTC. The gene calls are TRBV20-1 and TRBJ2-7; 9 bases line up with TRBD2. The germline V gene encodes CDR1 DFQATT and CDR2 SNEGSKA (reference sequence). The CDR3 totals 14 residues. The V gene end was trimmed by 4 bases and the J gene end by 6 bases; junction bases not matched to a gene: 10.

This clonotype was picked up many times. This sequence joins TRBV12-3 or TRBV12-4 and TRBJ1-3, with D uncertain. Deletions cut 3 bases from V and 8 bases from J, with 11 bases between. The CDR3 sequence is 13 residues long. The CDR3 nucleotides read TGTGCCAGCAGTTTGACTGTCAGTGACACCATATATTTT. This sequence encodes CASSLTVSDTIYF.

Of note for this clonotype: Being one base from a much bigger clone, this may be a read error. J is TRBJ2-5 and V is TRBV11-2; 7 bases align to TRBD1. CDR1 and CDR2 from the germline V gene are SGHAT and FQNNGV. The CDR3 consists of 15 residues. The CDR3 DNA is TGTGCCGGCAGCGCAAGACCGGGACAGCAAGAGACCCAGTACTTC. It codes for CAGSARPGQQETQYF.

This chain uses TRBV4-3 with TRBJ2-7, with TRBD1 as a possible D gene (5 bases). Trimming pared 2 bases from V and 4 bases from J, leaving 15 bases between. This CDR3 has 15 amino acids. Germline CDR1 and CDR2: LGHNA and YSLEER. CDR3 region: CASSQYPQAPYEQYF. For the CDR3, the DNA is TGCGCCAGCAGCCAATATCCACAGGCCCCTTACGAGCAGTACTTC.

This clonotype was counted many times. Here the CDR3 DNA reads TGTGCCAGCATCACGACTCCCGGCAAGGGCTCGGGGTATACGCAGTATTTT. This codes for CASITTPGKGSGYTQYF. This chain connects TRBV12-3 or TRBV12-4 to TRBJ2-3; D may be TRBD2 (5 bases). V was pared by 7 bases and J by 7 bases, with 27 bases between. The CDR3 is 17 amino acids.

At least ten counts were recorded for this clonotype. The chain is built from TRBV27 and TRBJ2-7, with TRBD2 as a possible D gene (5 bases). V lost 5 bases, J lost 4 bases, and 15 bases lay in between. The CDR3 runs to 14 residues. The V gene's germline CDR1 is MNHEY and CDR2 SMNVEV (reference sequence). CDR3 residues: CASSPTGTGYEQYF. The CDR3 bases are TGTGCCAGCAGTCCAACGGGAACCGGTTACGAGCAGTACTTC.

The rearrangement joins TRBV2 to TRBJ2-7; the D call may be TRBD1 or TRBD2 (5 bases each). From germline, CDR1 is SNHLY and CDR2 FYNNEI. The CDR3 covers 15 residues. Trimming cost V 6 bases and J 5 bases, with 20 bases left between them. CDR3 sequence (DNA): TGTGCCAGCAGAGACCTGGGACGGAACTACGACGAGCAGTACTTC. Translated: CASRDLGRNYDEQYF.

This clonotype was observed many times. This chain uses TRBV5-4 with TRBJ2-7, with 8 positions matching TRBD2. CDR1 is SGHNT, CDR2 YYREEE, per germline (reference sequence). V gave up 0 bases and J gave up 5 bases; unmatched junction bases: 4. This CDR3 contains 14 residues. The CDR3 sequence is CASSLAGGPHEQYF. DNA for the CDR3: TGTGCCAGCAGCTTGGCGGGGGGGCCCCACGAGCAGTACTTC.

The V and J genes are TRBV20-1 and TRBJ2-7; D is unresolved. V was trimmed by 0 bases and J by 2 bases, leaving 14 bases between them. The germline V gene has CDR1 DFQATT and CDR2 SNEGSKA (reference sequence). The CDR3 runs to 15 residues. The CDR3 DNA reads as TGCAGTGCTAGAGATCCCCGGACGGAACCCTACGAGCAGTACTTC. Translating it yields CSARDPRTEPYEQYF.